This TCR beta chain came from a study of shared clonotypes between healthy human individuals. Study in general: CD4 naive and CD4 memory each took three plates per donor, while CD8 naive took two and CD8 memory one.

Germline V gives CDR1 SGHRS, CDR2 YFSETQ. Trimming left V 2 bases short and J 0 bases short, with 11 bases between. This CDR3 comprises 16 residues. Generated by immunoSEQ multiplex PCR, the TCRdb table keeps only in-frame clones and is missing some. The profile covers 2 million to 3 million clones, with over 85% appearing a single time and around 0.37% taken by the ten largest. The V call is TRBV5-1, the J call TRBJ2-2, with a possible D match to TRBD2 (7 bases). The specimen was naive CD4+ T cells from PBMCs. Described subset: CD45RA+ positively selected. The source of this sequence is a man between 18 and 29 years old in good health. Some clones in this sample may be carry-over from other donors' samples. Here the CDR3 reads CASSFTGTTNTGELFF. The CDR3 nucleotides are TGCGCCAGCAGCTTCACAGGGACTACGAACACCGGGGAGCTGTTTTTT.